Presented here are 3 T cell receptor beta chains from one specimen sequenced in a study of cytomegalovirus exposure and HLA in healthy donors (dated by TCRdb to the late 2010s). The library was built by means of the immunoSEQ multiplex PCR assay. A mixture of 60 forward primers for TCR Vbeta segments and 13 reverse primers for TCR Jbeta segments was used in the multiplex PCR. This is the immuneACCESS table as TCRdb keeps it, with only in-frame sequences that have V and J called. A part of the clones is gone; compared with another copy, unresolved V genes explain less than half, and the rest is unexplained. Across this sample there are roughly 130,000 clones, with approximately 69% seen only once. 5.5% to 8.5% of the sample rests with the top ten. Sequencing input: PBMCs. The receptor set was obtained from a man between 35 and 55 years old in good health and CMV-seropositive.

This sequence joins TRBV4-2 and TRBJ2-3, with 7 bases lining up with TRBD2. The CDR3 loop spans 16 amino acids. The junction had 4 bases not matched to a gene; V was cut back by 0 bases and J by 1 base. The germline V gene has CDR1 LGHNA and CDR2 YNFKEQ. CDR3 loop: CASSQEISGGTDTQYF. CDR3 sequence (DNA): TGTGCCAGCAGCCAAGAGATCAGCGGGGGCACAGATACGCAGTATTTT.

This clone was counted a few times. This sample includes further DNA sequences coding for the same CDR3. The chain couples TRBV5-1 to TRBJ2-2, with D possibly TRBD2 on 6 matching bases. CDR3 size: 13 residues. Trimming pared 0 bases from V and 6 bases from J, leaving 6 bases between. The germline V gene has CDR1 SGHRS and CDR2 YFSETQ. This CDR3 reads CASSLGGAGELFF. CDR3 DNA: TGCGCCAGCAGCTTGGGCGGGGCCGGGGAGCTGTTTTTT.

The J gene is TRBJ2-3, the V gene TRBV5-1; 7 nucleotides line up with TRBD1. Germline-derived CDR1 and CDR2 are SGHRS and YFSETQ. This CDR3 is built from 14 residues. J gave up 2 bases and V 4 bases, and 4 bases lay outside the gene matches. CDR3 sequence: CASSPGQTTDTQYF. CDR3 DNA: TGCGCCAGCAGCCCGGGACAGACCACAGATACGCAGTATTTT.